The next 17 T cell receptor beta chains were all read from a single sample in a study of CD8 T cells in ankylosing spondylitis. General study results and limits: Typical of ankylosing spondylitis blood, it appeared, was a TCR beta motif of eight highly homologous variants.

TCRdb passed the 5' RACE reads through MiXCR, listing each CDR3 protein once. The sample has roughly 470,000 distinct CDR3 sequences; 20% to 30% are singletons. These TCRs' antigens remain unknown. Input material: blood, either unsorted or a sorted T cell fraction (not recorded which). The receptors here all came from a male donor with ankylosing spondylitis.

This clonotype was observed a few times. The chain is built from TRBV7-2 and TRBJ2-2; D unclear. The CDR3 is 17 amino acids. The V gene lost 4 bases and the J gene lost 3 bases, with 18 bases spanning the gap. CDR1 and CDR2 (germline): SGHTA, FQGNSA. The CDR3 coding sequence is TGTGCCAGCAGCTGGGTTGGGCCGGGTCCCTACACCGGGGAGCTGTTTTTT. The encoded protein is CASSWVGPGPYTGELFF.

This clonotype was observed a few times. V and J are TRBV5-6 and TRBJ2-4, with D possibly TRBD2 on 5 matching bases. The CDR3 totals 13 residues. In germline, CDR1 is SGHDT, CDR2 YYEEEE. The ends were cut back, 4 bases at V and 8 bases at J, with 13 bases in the middle. This CDR3 is CASSAGPKDIQYF. The DNA of the CDR3 is TGTGCCAGCAGCGCGGGCCCCAAGGACATTCAGTACTTC.

This clonotype has just a few counts. The V and J genes are TRBV5-1 and TRBJ2-1; 8 nucleotides match TRBD1. The trim removed 5 bases at V and 4 bases at J, leaving 8 bases unmatched. This CDR3 is 15 amino acids long. Germline V gene data show CDR1 as SGHRS and CDR2 as YFSETQ. Here the CDR3 DNA reads TGCGCCAGCAGAACCGGGACAGGACAATACAATGAGCAGTTCTTC. Amino acid sequence: CASRTGTGQYNEQFF. Variable domain in full (rest from reference TRBV5-1 and TRBJ2-1): KAGVTQTPRYLIKTRGQQVTLSCSPISGHRSVSWYQQTPGQGLQFLFEYFSETQRNKGNFPGRFSGRQFSNSRSEMNVSTLELGDSALYLCASRTGTGQYNEQFFGPGTRLTVL.

The chain uses TRBV5-6 and TRBJ1-1; TRBD1 might be the D (5 bases). This CDR3 is built from 14 residues. CDR1 and CDR2 from the germline V gene are SGHDT and YYEEEE. V lost 2 bases, J lost 5 bases, and 13 bases lay in between. Here the CDR3 reads CASSLWGGHTEAFF. The CDR3 bases are TGTGCCAGCAGCTTATGGGGGGGTCATACTGAAGCTTTCTTT. Drawing the rest from reference TRBV5-6 and TRBJ1-1, the complete variable domain is DAGVTQSPTHLIKTRGQQVTLRCSPKSGHDTVSWYQQALGQGPQFIFQYYEEEERQRGNFPDRFSGHQFPNYSSELNVNALLLGDSALYLCASSLWGGHTEAFFGQGTRLTVV.

This chain links TRBV6-1 with TRBJ2-7; 9 positions agree with TRBD1. V dropped 2 bases and J dropped 5; count of bases not matched to a gene: 4. Germline CDR1 reads MNHNS; CDR2 reads SASEGT. This CDR3 is 14 amino acids long. In DNA form, the CDR3 reads TGTGCCAGCAGTGAACGGGACAGGGAGGACGAGCAGTACTTC. Its protein product is CASSERDREDEQYF.

The chain uses TRBV19 and TRBJ2-1; D call uncertain. V gave up 2 bases and J gave up 9 bases, with 11 bases separating them. Per the germline V gene, CDR1 is LNHDA and CDR2 is SQIVND (reference sequence). This CDR3 is built from 13 residues. CDR3 nucleotides: TGTGCCAGTAGTATAAGTCCCTTAAGTGAGCAGTTCTTC. This translates into CASSISPLSEQFF.

The V call is TRBV5-1, the J call TRBJ2-7; 7 bases map to TRBD2. J gave up 6 bases and V 1 base, and 10 bases lay outside the gene matches. Germline loops: CDR1 SGHRS, CDR2 YFSETQ. This CDR3 is built from 15 residues. As DNA, the CDR3 is TGCGCCAGCAGCTTGCCGGGAGGCCCCCTCTTCGAGCAGTACTTC. As protein: CASSLPGGPLFEQYF.

This chain connects TRBV12-3 or TRBV12-4 to TRBJ1-1, with TRBD1 matching 7 bases. After removal of 5 bases from V and 0 bases from J, the junction contained 9 bases not matched to a gene. This CDR3 is built from 16 residues. The chain's CDR3 is CASSPLKTGVNTEAFF. The CDR3 DNA reads as TGTGCCAGCAGTCCCTTAAAAACAGGGGTGAACACTGAAGCTTTCTTT.

The rearrangement uses TRBV20-1 and TRBJ2-1, with 11 bases that match TRBD2. Per the germline V gene, CDR1 is DFQATT and CDR2 is SNEGSKA (reference sequence). V lost 0 bases to trimming and J lost 12 bases; unmatched junction nucleotides: 7. The CDR3 runs 14 residues. The CDR3 DNA reads TGCAGTGCTAGAGACGTGGGACTAGCGGAAAGGCAGTTCTTC. This gives the protein CSARDVGLAERQFF.

This clonotype was counted ten times or more. V is TRBV2 and J is TRBJ2-7; D is unresolved. The CDR3 totals 11 residues. The V gene's germline CDR1 is SNHLY and CDR2 FYNNEI. Trimming took off 2 bases at V and 3 bases at J, with 2 bases between the two ends. DNA for the CDR3: TGTGCCAGCAGTGAATACTACGAGCAGTACGTC. Amino acid sequence: CASSEYYEQYV.

The rearrangement joins TRBV18 to TRBJ2-7; no clear D. CDR1 KGHSH and CDR2 LQKENI come from the germline V gene. The CDR3 contains 14 residues. V lost 1 base, J lost 2 bases, and 9 bases lay in between. CDR3 in amino acids: CASSPLSGTYEQYV. In nucleotides, the CDR3 is TGTGCCAGCTCACCACTATCCGGAACCTACGAGCAGTACGTC.

The J gene is TRBJ1-2, the V gene TRBV7-2; perhaps TRBD1 as D (6 bases). The length of the CDR3 is 14 residues. The germline V gene encodes CDR1 SGHTA and CDR2 FQGNSA. V was clipped by 5 bases and J by 8 bases, with 18 bases between them. DNA of the CDR3: TGTGCCAGCAGCCTGGGGGGCGCTTCTATAGGCTACACCTTC. Encoded protein: CASSLGGASIGYTF.

The chain carries TRBV20-1 and TRBJ2-1; D is unclear. This CDR3 contains 11 residues. V was cut by 1 base and J by 6 bases, with 4 bases left in between. Germline V gives CDR1 DFQATT, CDR2 SNEGSKA (reference sequence). CDR3 residues: CSARGFNEQFF. CDR3 DNA sequence: TGCAGTGCTAGAGGCTTCAATGAGCAGTTCTTC.

V gene TRBV20-1 combines with J gene TRBJ2-6, with D uncertain. The V gene's germline CDR1 is DFQATT and CDR2 SNEGSKA (reference sequence). There are 12 residues in the CDR3. CDR3: CSAVSGANVLTF. The CDR3 nucleotides are TGCAGCGCGGTCTCTGGGGCCAACGTCCTGACTTTC.

This chain uses TRBV25-1 with TRBJ2-3; TRBD1 might be the D (6 bases). In germline, CDR1 is MGHDK, CDR2 SYGVNS. Trimming took off 3 bases at V and 5 bases at J, with 15 bases between the two ends. CDR3 length equals 15 residues. CDR3 in amino acids: CASSDKMGAGDTQYF. The DNA of the CDR3 is TGTGCCAGCAGTGATAAGATGGGGGCGGGAGATACGCAGTATTTT.

The V call is TRBV24-1, the J call TRBJ2-2; 7 bases match TRBD2. Germline V gene lookup returns CDR1 KGHDR and CDR2 SFDVKD. Losses at the gene ends were 9 bases for V and 6 bases for J; bases not matched to a gene: 0. This CDR3 is 11 amino acids long. CDR3 in amino acids: CATGRAGELFF. CDR3 DNA: TGTGCCACCGGGAGGGCCGGGGAGCTGTTTTTT.

The V call is TRBV12-3 or TRBV12-4, the J call TRBJ2-1; the match to TRBD2 covers 10 bases. The trim removed 7 bases at V and 7 bases at J, leaving 10 bases unmatched. This CDR3 has 15 amino acids. This CDR3 is CASTPGASGRNEQFF. CDR3 bases: TGTGCCAGCACCCCAGGTGCTAGCGGGAGAAATGAGCAGTTCTTC.